This record looks at one T cell receptor (beta chain) sequence and its context. This record comes from a study of blood T cell repertoires in COVID-19. Across the study: Samples of COVID-19 (acute and convalescent) were obtained from the United States, Italy and Spain.

Living in about two dozen US areas, the participants were between roughly 18 and 95 years of age. Recovery meant two consecutive negative NP/OP PCR tests, professional clearance, or resolved symptoms. The length of the CDR3 is 15 residues. Germline lookup yields CDR1 SNHLY and CDR2 FYNNEI. V was cut by 4 bases and J by 0 bases, with 12 bases left in between. The protocol was immunoSEQ multiplex PCR, while the TCRdb copy is restricted to in-frame clones and leaves out a portion. The data hold around 450,000 clones, with about 85% observed a single time. The genes are TRBV2 and TRBJ2-5; D is unclear. The TCR sequence derives from a woman between 18 and 29 years old who had recovered from COVID-19. Sequencing was done on a sample of PBMCs or T cells enriched from blood (not recorded which). The CDR3 sequence is CASSARQENQETQYF. As DNA, the CDR3 is TGTGCCAGCAGTGCTCGGCAGGAAAACCAAGAGACCCAGTACTTC.